These 9 T cell receptor beta chains were sequenced from one sample in a study of T cells in Graves' hyperthyroidism and ophthalmopathy (dated by TCRdb to about 2019). Receptor libraries were prepared by multiplex PCR. Instrument on record: Illumina HiSeq 2000. Amplification of TCR beta CDR3 regions was carried out from RNA transcripts. The first round of RT-PCR for the TCR CDR3 was performed with the HTBI primer set and the Qiagen OneStep RT-PCR kit. TCRdb itself trimmed the public reads at Q25 with fastp, ran MiXCR and retained productive beta chains. CDR3 protein duplicates are merged, each entry listing the most common genes and DNA. The sample profile shows about 840,000 distinct CDR3 sequences; roughly 40% of them were found once. Approximately 8.7% of the sample is in the top ten clones. What was sequenced was blood. These receptors came from a man aged 18 to 35 with Graves' hyperthyroidism.

The sample holds a few counts of this clonotype. This rearrangement joins TRBV10-2 to TRBJ1-5; D gene ambiguous. With 2 bases removed from V and 7 bases from J, the gap between germline ends came to 6 bases. Germline CDR1 is WSHSY and CDR2 is SAAADI. CDR3 length: 12 residues. The chain's CDR3 is CASSEPDQPQHF. CDR3 in DNA: TGCGCCAGCAGTGAGCCGGACCAGCCCCAGCATTTT.

The chain employs TRBV7-8 and TRBJ1-2, with 9 bases lining up with TRBD1. CDR3 length equals 14 residues. Germline V gene sequence: CDR1 SGHVS, CDR2 FQNEAQ. Losses at the gene ends were 5 bases for V and 12 bases for J; bases not matched to a gene: 13. CDR3 region: CASSPSDRGEINTF. CDR3 bases: TGTGCCAGCAGCCCTTCGGACAGGGGAGAGATTAACACCTTC.

The sample holds many counts of this clonotype. This rearrangement joins TRBV29-1 to TRBJ1-1; D is unclear. CDR1 and CDR2 (germline): SQVTM, ANQGSEA. V was clipped by 4 bases and J by 0 bases, with 3 bases between them. The CDR3 is made up of 11 amino acids. The DNA for the CDR3 is TGCAGCGTTGGTATGAACACTGAAGCTTTCTTT. It encodes CSVGMNTEAFF.

The chain is built from TRBV15 and TRBJ1-3; 7 nucleotides line up with TRBD1. CDR1 and CDR2 (germline): LNHNV, YYDKDF (reference sequence). The CDR3 consists of 15 residues. V gave up 4 bases and J gave up 0 bases; unmatched junction bases: 3. CDR3 nucleotide sequence: TGTGCCACCAGCAACGACAGGGCCTCTGGAAACACCATATATTTT. It specifies CATSNDRASGNTIYF.

In its sample, this clonotype was seen a few times. A junction end diverges from the germline sequence, so it may reflect a read error. This chain connects TRBV7-2 to TRBJ2-7; D gene ambiguous. Germline values: CDR1 SGHTA, CDR2 FQGNSA. This CDR3 has 13 residues. CDR3 sequence reads: CASSHPGPNEQYF. DNA of the CDR3: TGCGCCAGCAGCCATCCCGGCCCCAACGAGCAGTACTTC.

V is TRBV5-1 and J is TRBJ2-7, with a tentative D call TRBD2 (6 bases). The J call is in doubt because the DNA end fits TRBJ2-1 better. This CDR3 is 16 amino acids long. Germline V gene lookup returns CDR1 SGHRS and CDR2 YFSETQ. The CDR3 loop reads CASSLLGSGSYNEQFF. CDR3 in DNA: TGCGCCAGCAGCTTGTTGGGTAGCGGCTCCTACAATGAGCAGTTCTTC.

As DNA, the CDR3 is TGCGCCAGCAGTTTCGACGGGTATAATTCACCCCTCCACTTT. Its protein product is CASSFDGYNSPLHF. The chain carries TRBV5-1 and TRBJ1-6; D is undetermined. V was cut by 5 bases and J by 4 bases, with 10 bases left in between. Germline V gives CDR1 SGHRS, CDR2 YFSETQ. CDR3 length: 14 residues. Full variable domain (outside the CDR3, taken from reference TRBV5-1 and TRBJ1-6): KAGVTQTPRYLIKTRGQQVTLSCSPISGHRSVSWYQQTPGQGLQFLFEYFSETQRNKGNFPGRFSGRQFSNSRSEMNVSTLELGDSALYLCASSFDGYNSPLHFGNGTRLTVT.

This clonotype was counted a few times. This sequence joins TRBV7-9 and TRBJ2-7, with D perhaps matching TRBD1 (6 bases). V was shortened by 5 bases and J by 7 bases, with 21 bases between the two germline ends. CDR1 and CDR2 (germline): SEHNR, FQNEAQ (reference sequence). This CDR3 is 15 amino acids long. The CDR3 protein is CASSPRGGLVGEQYF. CDR3 DNA: TGTGCCAGCAGCCCCCGTGGGGGCCTTGTGGGGGAGCAGTACTTC.

With regard to this clonotype: A clone one base away is much larger, so this may be a read error. Because the CDR3 is missing its conserved closing phenylalanine or tryptophan, this is likely a read error. V is TRBV7-9 and J is TRBJ1-2; no clear D. V was clipped by 5 bases and J by 7 bases, with 14 bases between them. The V gene's germline CDR1 is SEHNR and CDR2 FQNEAQ (reference sequence). The CDR3 runs 13 residues. The CDR3 is CASSPAALSGYTL. The CDR3, as DNA: TGTGCCAGCAGCCCCGCCGCCCTCAGTGGCTACACCCTC.